The 16 T cell receptor beta chains in this list originate from one sample, sequenced in a study of T cells in localized non-small cell lung cancer. The table came from immunoSEQ multiplex PCR; TCRdb's copy has only in-frame clones and leaves some out. The data contain roughly 5,200 clones, 35% to 50% of them singletons. The sample here was lung tumor tissue, taken before any cancer treatment. The receptors derive from a man between 35 and 75 years old with stage I lung adenocarcinoma.

The chain combines TRBV15 with TRBJ1-4; unclear D gene. The CDR3 totals 18 residues. From germline, CDR1 is LNHNV and CDR2 YYDKDF (reference sequence). Trimming took 0 bases from V and 0 from J, leaving 14 bases between them. CDR3 sequence (DNA): TGTGCCACCAGCAGAGATCTGGTAGAAGGAGCAACTAATGAAAAACTGTTTTTT. It specifies CATSRDLVEGATNEKLFF.

This chain connects TRBV11-3 to TRBJ1-1, with D possibly TRBD1 on 6 matching bases. CDR3 size: 14 residues. V lost 7 bases and J lost 7, with 19 bases in between. Germline lookup yields CDR1 SGHNT and CDR2 YENEEA. CDR3 region: CASTHHRVVGEAFF. CDR3 in DNA: TGTGCCAGCACCCATCACAGGGTGGTCGGTGAAGCTTTCTTT.

The chain is built from TRBV30 and TRBJ2-5; TRBD1 or TRBD2 may be the D gene (6 bases each). V lost 0 bases and J 4 bases, leaving 9 bases between the germline ends. This CDR3 spans 13 amino acids. The germline gives CDR1 GTSNPN, CDR2 SVGIG (reference sequence). CDR3 in amino acids: CAWSVRGAETQYF. The DNA of the CDR3 is TGTGCCTGGAGTGTTAGGGGGGCAGAGACCCAGTACTTC.

This chain uses TRBV30 with TRBJ2-3; D ambiguous. From germline, CDR1 is GTSNPN and CDR2 SVGIG (reference sequence). This CDR3 region has 13 residues. V was pared by 0 bases and J by 0 bases, with 4 bases between. The CDR3 here is CAWSVASTDTQYF. Written as DNA, the CDR3 is TGTGCCTGGAGTGTCGCTAGCACAGATACGCAGTATTTT.

This chain links TRBV28 with TRBJ1-1; D call uncertain. This CDR3 region has 15 residues. Deletions cut 5 bases from V and 0 bases from J, with 13 bases between. The V gene's germline CDR1 is MDHEN and CDR2 SYDVKM. The CDR3 region is CASSLWTRVNTEAFF. As DNA, the CDR3 is TGTGCCAGCAGTCTCTGGACCCGGGTGAACACTGAAGCTTTCTTT.

The V call is TRBV18, the J call TRBJ1-1, with D hard to call. Germline-derived CDR1 and CDR2 are KGHSH and LQKENI. The CDR3 sequence is 14 residues long. V was clipped by 4 bases and J by 5 bases, with 14 bases between them. For the CDR3, the DNA is TGTGCCAGCTCACAAATAAAGGGTAGTACTGAAGCTTTCTTT. The encoded protein is CASSQIKGSTEAFF. Using reference TRBV18 and TRBJ1-1 for the parts outside the CDR3, the full variable domain is NAGVMQNPRHLVRRRGQEARLRCSPMKGHSHVYWYRQLPEEGLKFMVYLQKENIIDESGMPKERFSAEFPKEGPSILRIQQVVRGDSAAYFCASSQIKGSTEAFFGQGTRLTVV.

The chain joins TRBV16 to TRBJ2-1; D might be TRBD1 (5 bases). The ends were cut back, 1 base at V and 6 bases at J, with 10 bases in the middle. The CDR3 sequence is 14 residues long. CDR1 KGHSY and CDR2 FQNENV come from the germline V gene. The CDR3 spells CASSQWVQGNEQFF. For the CDR3, the DNA is TGTGCCAGCAGCCAATGGGTCCAGGGCAATGAGCAGTTCTTC. Using reference TRBV16 and TRBJ2-1 for the parts outside the CDR3, the full variable domain is GEEVAQTPKHLVRGEGQKAKLYCAPIKGHSYVFWYQQVLKNEFKFLISFQNENVFDETGMPKERFSAKCLPNSPCSLEIQATKLEDSAVYFCASSQWVQGNEQFFGPGTRLTVL.

This clone is large (0.1 to 1%) within its sample. The chain recombines TRBV18 with TRBJ1-3; perhaps TRBD1 as D (6 bases). Germline loops: CDR1 KGHSH, CDR2 LQKENI. Between the trimmed V and J ends, which lost 5 bases and 7 bases, there was a span of 18 bases. The CDR3 extends over 15 amino acids. CDR3 DNA sequence: TGTGCCAGCTCATCGACGGCAGGGGCGGGGAACACCATATATTTT. This translates into CASSSTAGAGNTIYF.

V and J are TRBV25-1 and TRBJ2-1; 7 positions agree with TRBD2. The CDR3 has 15 amino acids. V lost 0 bases and J lost 6; bases outside the gene matches: 5. Germline V gene lookup returns CDR1 MGHDK and CDR2 SYGVNS. The CDR3 region is CASSEYSGSRNEQFF. The CDR3 coding sequence is TGTGCCAGCAGTGAATATAGCGGGTCGCGCAATGAGCAGTTCTTC.

This chain connects TRBV19 to TRBJ2-5; D remains ambiguous. Deletions cut 1 base from V and 0 bases from J, with 9 bases between. CDR1 and CDR2 from the germline V gene are LNHDA and SQIVND (reference sequence). CDR3 length: 15 residues. The CDR3 protein is CASSIAWGYQETQYF. The CDR3 region has the DNA TGTGCCAGTAGTATAGCGTGGGGATACCAAGAGACCCAGTACTTC.

The chain couples TRBV6-8 to TRBJ2-1; TRBD2 is a possible D gene (6 bases). The CDR3 contains 12 residues. CDR1 is MNHGY and CDR2 is SAAAGT in the germline V gene. Trimming removed 7 bases from V and 10 bases from J, with 14 bases in between. Written as DNA, the CDR3 is TGTGCCAGCACGGGACTTTTAAGCGAGCAGTTCTTC. This encodes CASTGLLSEQFF.

This clone was seen a handful of times. V gene TRBV6-8 combines with J gene TRBJ2-5; D is uncertain. V lost 6 bases and J lost 5, with 10 bases in between. The germline V gene has CDR1 MNHGY and CDR2 SAAAGT. The CDR3 totals 12 residues. The CDR3 DNA reads TGTGCCAGCAGCCCTACCACCGAGACCCAGTACTTC. Translation: CASSPTTETQYF.

V is TRBV28 and J is TRBJ2-5; tentative D call: TRBD2 (6 bases). Trimming left V 7 bases short and J 5 bases short, with 23 bases between. This CDR3 comprises 16 residues. Germline V gene sequence: CDR1 MDHEN, CDR2 SYDVKM. CDR3 region: CASNPGLGGGEETQYF. The CDR3 nucleotides read TGTGCCAGCAACCCCGGCTTGGGCGGAGGGGAGGAGACCCAGTACTTC.

CDR3 residues: CASSEYAGWSSGANVLTF. CDR3 DNA sequence: TGTGCCAGCAGTGAATACGCCGGGTGGTCCTCTGGGGCCAACGTCCTGACTTTC. This chain connects TRBV25-1 to TRBJ2-6; D is ambiguous. The germline CDR1 and CDR2 sequences are MGHDK and SYGVNS. Trimming stripped 0 bases from V and 0 bases from J, with 12 bases between. CDR3 length: 18 amino acids.

CDR3 sequence reads: CASSPQGEIPNQPQHF. In DNA, the CDR3 is TGTGCCAGCTCACCACAGGGGGAGATCCCCAATCAGCCCCAGCATTTT. The rearrangement joins TRBV18 to TRBJ1-5, with D perhaps matching TRBD1 (6 bases). Trimming took 1 base from V and 3 from J, leaving 13 bases between them. The germline V gene has CDR1 KGHSH and CDR2 LQKENI. The length of the CDR3 is 16 residues.

In this sample, this clone turned up a few times. This chain joins TRBV9 and TRBJ2-4, with a tentative D call TRBD1 (6 bases). This CDR3 region has 15 residues. V was clipped by 4 bases and J by 0 bases, with 11 bases between them. The germline V gene encodes CDR1 SGDLS and CDR2 YYNGEE. DNA for the CDR3: TGTGCCAGCAGCACCACAGGGTTAGCCAAAAACATTCAGTACTTC. Protein product: CASSTTGLAKNIQYF.